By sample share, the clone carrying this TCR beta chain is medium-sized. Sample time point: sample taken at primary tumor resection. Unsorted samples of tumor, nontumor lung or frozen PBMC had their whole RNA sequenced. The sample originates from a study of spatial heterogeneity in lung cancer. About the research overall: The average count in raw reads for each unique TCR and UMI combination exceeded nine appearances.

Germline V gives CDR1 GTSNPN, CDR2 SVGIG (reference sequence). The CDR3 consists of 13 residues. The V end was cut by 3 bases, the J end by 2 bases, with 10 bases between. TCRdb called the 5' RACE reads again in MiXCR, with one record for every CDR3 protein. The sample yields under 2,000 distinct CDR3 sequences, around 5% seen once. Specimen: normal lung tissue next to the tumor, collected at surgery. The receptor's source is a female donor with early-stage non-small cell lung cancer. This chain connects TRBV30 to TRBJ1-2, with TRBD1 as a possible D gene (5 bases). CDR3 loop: CAWRRGANYGYTF. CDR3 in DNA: TGTGCCTGGAGAAGGGGCGCAAACTATGGCTACACCTTC. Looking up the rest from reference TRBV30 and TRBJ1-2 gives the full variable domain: SQTIHQWPATLVQPVGSPLSLECTVEGTSNPNLYWYRQAAGRGLQLLFYSVGIGQISSEVPQNLSASRPQDRQFILSSKKLLLSDSGFYLCAWRRGANYGYTFGSGTRLTVV.